This T cell receptor (beta chain) was captured in a study of ipilimumab plus nivolumab after autologous stem cell transplantation. Across the whole study: Median doses per patient: roughly five ipilimumab, under 10 nivolumab. The myeloma group: high-risk transplant-naive, or relapse within 3 years after first autologous transplant.

There are 16 residues in the CDR3. V lost 6 bases to trimming and J lost 2 bases; unmatched junction nucleotides: 10. Per the germline V gene, CDR1 is SGHAT and CDR2 is FQNNGV. Profiling relied on immunoSEQ multiplex PCR, and the TCRdb table lists in-frame clones only, not all of them. Here the sample spans about 43,000 clones, over 75% being singletons. Checkpoint therapy with ipilimumab 1 mg/kg began 14 to 28 days after transplant. Patients received nivolumab 3 mg/kg at weeks 1, 4, 7, 10, then fortnightly to week 26. The sequencing here drew on PBMCs, taken in a trial of ipilimumab plus nivolumab as post-transplant consolidation. The clonotype comes from a male donor with multiple myeloma. The rearrangement links TRBV11-2 to TRBJ2-3, with 8 bases that match TRBD1. CDR3 region: CASSFIRTGITDTQYF. CDR3 nucleotide sequence: TGTGCCAGCAGTTTCATAAGGACAGGGATCACAGATACGCAGTATTTT.